One TCR beta chain is described in this entry. With V trimmed by 4 bases and J by 9 bases, 12 bases remained unmatched. The V gene's germline CDR1 is SGHVS and CDR2 FQNEAQ. This CDR3 is built from 16 residues. The sample belongs to a study of blood T cell repertoires in COVID-19. Looking at the study overall: Italy, Spain and the United States were the sources of the convalescent and acute COVID-19 samples. Sample material is recorded as cDNA or gDNA derived from T cells, B-cell-depleted T cells, or PBMCs.

In the original workflow: Amplification of reference gene primers was used by the study to estimate nucleated cell counts. The repertoire was sequenced with immunoSEQ multiplex PCR; TCRdb's copy has only in-frame clones and lacks some. V, J and clone size reflect that table, while D and trimming were determined from the DNA. The data hold over 55,000 clones, with about four fifths observed a single time. This sequence joins TRBV7-8 and TRBJ2-1; 10 positions match TRBD2. The receptor comes from a human donor in a cohort sampled during active COVID-19. Sequences were obtained from peripheral blood. Here the CDR3 DNA reads TGTGCCAGCAGCTCCCTGGCTAGCGGGAGCTTCAGTGAGCAGTTCTTC. It is translated as CASSSLASGSFSEQFF.